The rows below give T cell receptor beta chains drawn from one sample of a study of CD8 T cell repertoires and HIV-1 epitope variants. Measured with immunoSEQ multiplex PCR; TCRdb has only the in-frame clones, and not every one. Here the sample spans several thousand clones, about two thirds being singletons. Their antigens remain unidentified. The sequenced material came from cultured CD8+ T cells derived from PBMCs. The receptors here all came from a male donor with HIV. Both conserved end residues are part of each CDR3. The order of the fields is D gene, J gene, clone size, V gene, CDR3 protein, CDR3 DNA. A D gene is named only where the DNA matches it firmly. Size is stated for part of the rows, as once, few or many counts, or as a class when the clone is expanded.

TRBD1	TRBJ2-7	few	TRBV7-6	CASSLGQYLREQYF	TGTGCCAGCAGCTTGGGACAGTACCTTCGTGAGCAGTACTTC
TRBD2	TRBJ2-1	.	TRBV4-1	CASGGGSEQFF	TGCGCCAGCGGAGGCGGGAGCGAGCAGTTCTTC
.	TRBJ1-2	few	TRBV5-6	CASSLEPRYGYTF	TGTGCCAGCAGCTTGGAGCCCCGCTATGGCTACACCTTC
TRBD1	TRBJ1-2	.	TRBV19	CASSPTGGNYGYTF	TGTGCCAGTAGCCCGACAGGGGGCAACTATGGCTACACCTTC
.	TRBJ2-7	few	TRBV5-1	CASEGDSYEQYF	TGCGCCAGCGAAGGGGATTCCTACGAGCAGTACTTC
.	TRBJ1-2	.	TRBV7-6	CASSTEDSQYGYTF	TGTGCCAGCAGCACCGAGGACAGCCAGTATGGCTACACCTTC
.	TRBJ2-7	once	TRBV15	CATSRDDTSSYEQYF	TGTGCCACCAGCAGAGATGACACTTCTTCCTACGAGCAGTACTTC
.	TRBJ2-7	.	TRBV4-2	CASSQDRVLEQYF	TGTGCCAGCAGCCAAGATCGTGTCCTTGAGCAGTACTTC
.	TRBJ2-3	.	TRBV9	CASSVEWGGTDTQYF	TGTGCCAGCAGCGTAGAGTGGGGGGGCACAGATACGCAGTATTTT
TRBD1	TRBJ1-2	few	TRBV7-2	CASSLVMAGGVYGYTF	TGTGCCAGCAGCTTAGTCATGGCAGGGGGCGTCTATGGCTACACCTTC
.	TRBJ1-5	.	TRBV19	CASSTDRQPGTSYSNQPQHF	TGTGCCAGTAGTACTGATAGGCAGCCCGGAACCTCTTATAGCAATCAGCCCCAGCATTTT
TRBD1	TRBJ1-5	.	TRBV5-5	CASSFQGADQPQHF	TGTGCCAGCAGCTTCCAGGGGGCTGATCAGCCCCAGCATTTT
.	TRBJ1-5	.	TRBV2	CASSLAPGGQPQHF	TGTGCCAGCAGTTTAGCCCCGGGTGGGCAGCCCCAGCATTTT
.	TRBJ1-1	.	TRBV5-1	CASSLARDTEAFF	TGCGCCAGCAGCTTGGCGAGGGACACTGAAGCTTTCTTT
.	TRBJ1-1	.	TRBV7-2	CASIRGAGGQAFF	TGTGCCAGCATCCGGGGGGCAGGAGGTCAAGCTTTCTTT
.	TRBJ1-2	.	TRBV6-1	CASSLGGQSGYTF	TGTGCCAGCAGTTTAGGAGGTCAGTCGGGCTACACCTTC
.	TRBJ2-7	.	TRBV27	CASSFLTKTGGQYF	TGTGCCAGCAGTTTTCTTACTAAGACAGGCGGGCAGTACTTC
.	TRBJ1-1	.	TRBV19	CASSTGIRNTEAFF	TGTGCCAGTAGTACAGGGATACGGAACACTGAAGCTTTCTTT
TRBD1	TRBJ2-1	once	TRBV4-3	CASSQRTGLEDEQFF	TGCGCCAGCAGCCAACGGACAGGGCTAGAGGATGAGCAGTTCTTC
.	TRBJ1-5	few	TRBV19	CASSTLPRQQGQPQHF	TGTGCCAGTAGTACCCTCCCACGACAGCAGGGTCAGCCCCAGCATTTT
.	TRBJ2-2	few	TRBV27	CASSFGTGELFF	TGTGCCAGCAGTTTCGGCACCGGGGAGCTGTTTTTT
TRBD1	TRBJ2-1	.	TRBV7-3	CASSTGGQGYNEQFF	TGTGCCAGCAGCACAGGGGGACAGGGGTACAATGAGCAGTTCTTC
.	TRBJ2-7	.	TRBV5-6	CASSLLSGEQYF	TGTGCCAGCAGCCTCCTATCAGGCGAGCAGTACTTC
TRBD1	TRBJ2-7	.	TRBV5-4	CASSLVDRSYEQYF	TGTGCCAGCAGCTTGGTGGACAGGTCCTACGAGCAGTACTTC
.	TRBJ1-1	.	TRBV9	CASSGKGRNTEAFF	TGTGCCAGCAGCGGAAAAGGTAGGAACACTGAAGCTTTCTTT
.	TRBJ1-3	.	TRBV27	CASSFQGSSGNTIYF	TGTGCCAGCAGTTTCCAGGGATCCTCTGGAAACACCATATATTTT
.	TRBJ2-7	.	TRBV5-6	CASSLGTGFYEQYF	TGTGCCAGCAGCTTGGGCACAGGCTTCTACGAGCAGTACTTC
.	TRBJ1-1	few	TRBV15	CASGGVNTEAFF	TGTGCCTCGGGCGGGGTAAACACTGAAGCTTTCTTT
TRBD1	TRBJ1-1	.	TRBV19	CASSADRGTNTEAFF	TGTGCCAGTAGTGCCGACAGGGGGACGAACACTGAAGCTTTCTTT